This T cell receptor beta chain was sequenced during a study of graft-versus-host responses after intestinal transplantation. Study-level information: Every recipient underwent anti-thymocyte globulin induction, then tacrolimus and steroids for roughly three years.

Assay used: immunoSEQ multiplex PCR; TCRdb lists only in-frame clones, some missing. The sample has around 8,100 clones; roughly 80% are singletons. In its sample, this clone was seen once. Its antigen is unknown. Whole-study results and caveats: In recipient marrow, GvH clones were found, and some appeared first in ileum or blood. Within the allografts of patients who had graft-donor T cell macrochimerism, graft-versus-host to host-versus-graft clonal ratios were high.

Germline V CDR1 and CDR2: KGHSH, LQKENI. The germline V and J ends were trimmed by 3 bases and 4 bases, with 15 bases remaining between them. CDR3 size: 16 residues. Once graft tissue had been processed, intraepithelial and lamina propria lymphocytes were released. Sequenced material: ileum tissue, taken approximately 19 weeks after transplant. The rearrangement joins TRBV18 to TRBJ2-2; a weak D match, TRBD1 (6 bases). The TCR originated in a human patient who received an intestinal transplant, so some T cells may come from the graft donor. CDR3 coding DNA: TGTGCCAGCTCACCCCTCTCTGGGGGCAGCACCGGGGAGCTGTTTTTT. Its translation is CASSPLSGGSTGELFF.